This T cell receptor beta chain appears in the sequencing data of a study of shared clonotypes between healthy human individuals. Trimming took 0 bases from V and 2 from J, leaving 16 bases between them. CDR3 length equals 17 residues. Germline CDR1 and CDR2: SGHRS and YFSETQ. Sequenced by immunoSEQ multiplex PCR; TCRdb stores in-frame clones only, minus some. The table has around 1,100,000 clones, approximately 80% seen once. Sequenced material: memory CD4+ T cells from PBMCs. The subset here: CD45RA-negative fraction. This TCR came from a man between 18 and 29 years old in good health. Some clones in this sample may be carry-over from other donors' samples. The chain combines TRBV5-1 with TRBJ2-3, with a possible D match to TRBD2 (6 bases). The CDR3 DNA follows: TGCGCCAGCAGCTTGGAGGATAGCGGATATTACACAGATACGCAGTATTTT. Amino acid sequence: CASSLEDSGYYTDTQYF.